This T cell receptor (beta chain) was profiled in a study of CD8 T cells in Susac syndrome. Per the germline V gene, CDR1 is SEHNR and CDR2 is FQNEAQ (reference sequence). Trimming shortened V by 5 bases and J by 7 bases, and 15 bases separated the two germline ends. This CDR3 spans 14 amino acids. Peripheral blood CD8+ and CD4+ T cells were profiled by TCR beta sequencing. About 0.45 to 1 ug RNA was reverse transcribed with random hexamers. The method of amplification for TCR beta CDR3 was immunoSEQ multiplex PCR, covering 54 Vbeta and 13 Jbeta. One entry per CDR3 protein, called by TCRdb with MiXCR from the immunoSEQ multiplex PCR reads. Of around 120,000 distinct CDR3 sequences in the sample, around 94% were seen once.

The clonotype comes from a human donor with multiple sclerosis. The chain has TRBV7-9 and TRBJ1-3; no clear D gene. Sequenced sample: CD4+ T cells from PBMCs. CDR3 nucleotides: TGTGCCAGCAGCCGGGCTGGAGGGCGGAACACCATATATTTT. Its translation is CASSRAGGRNTIYF.